A selection of T cell receptor beta chains follows, all from one sample in a study of blood T cell repertoires in COVID-19. Profiling relied on immunoSEQ multiplex PCR, and the TCRdb table lists in-frame clones only, not all of them. The sample yields about 240,000 clones, about 79% seen once. Sequenced sample: peripheral blood. These receptors were taken from a woman of 80 years or more with acute or convalescent COVID-19. The CDR3 runs from the conserved cysteine through the conserved F or W. The order of the fields is CDR3 length, V gene, CDR3 protein.

>15|TRBV14
CASSPSQGAISPLHF
>14|TRBV28
CASSSGQRNSPLHF
>13|TRBV6-5
CASSILSNQPQHF
>13|TRBV7-2
CASSLAAGETQYF
>15|TRBV15
CATSRGYAENTEAFF
>10|TRBV11-2
CASSHYEQYF
>13|TRBV12-3/TRBV12-4
CATSAASKNIQYF
>16|TRBV4-2
CASSQVRTNSGNTIYF
>15|TRBV5-1
CASSLGGNLPEKLFF
>19|TRBV5-1
CASSAFGSGDPSSTDTQYF
>17|TRBV7-2
CASSLDTGGSGANVLTF
>13|TRBV7-9
CASSSHRGGELFF
>13|TRBV2
CASRPAGTGELFF
>14|TRBV2
CASSRTGMNTEAFF
>14|TRBV11-3
CASSLGGDSDTQYF
>17|TRBV28
CASSQDRGSSYNSPLHF
>14|TRBV7-7
CASSLTGVNGELFF
>13|TRBV6-6
CASSLGMNTEAFF
>12|TRBV14
CASSPYTDTQYF
>13|TRBV12-3/TRBV12-4
CASSRQGDQPQHF
>14|TRBV3-1/TRBV3-2
CASSPSGGAAEQYF
>14|TRBV27
CASMGDRGLNEQFF
>12|TRBV7-9
CASSTRYSPLHF
>14|TRBV19
CASSRLPGVYEQYF
>15|TRBV10-3
CAISPGEGTGEKLFF
>15|TRBV21-1
CASSNGLAGVNEQFF
>15|TRBV9
CASSVGLGANTEAFF
>17|TRBV6-2/TRBV6-3
CASSFVIGGASDSPLHF
>15|TRBV28
CASSLSGVAGNTIYF
>15|TRBV9
CASSPRGATNEKLFF
>13|TRBV6-5
CASSHNRDTEAFF
>11|TRBV28
CATARANGYTF
>15|TRBV6-6
CASSFDRVSNQPQHF
>15|TRBV3-1/TRBV3-2
CASSLRRTGVYEQYF
>14|TRBV4-2
CASSRGLDYNEQFF
>16|TRBV5-1
CASSLREGFTQETQYF
>13|TRBV7-9
CASSFAVTGELFF
>16|TRBV27
CASSLRGTGNNQPQHF
>15|TRBV18
CASSPQGDGGNTIYF
>16|TRBV11-1
CASSPRRTGSYNEQFF
>16|TRBV18
CASSPQVAGVYNEQFF
>13|TRBV7-9
CASSLAGGETQYF
>13|TRBV10-3
CATSPGSGNTIYF
>17|TRBV2
CASSEHFPGLGTDTQYF
>15|TRBV2
CASIRTGAIGSPLHF
>14|TRBV9
CASSAGIGNEKLFF
>14|TRBV10-3
CAISEVQENTEAFF
>15|TRBV4-1
CASSAPGGAVGPLHF
>14|TRBV5-1
CASSRVPGGDTQYF
>15|TRBV5-5
CASSFFGQGLDEQYF
>16|TRBV5-6
CASSLGDRGRNSPLHF
>16|TRBV2
CASRKGERGNTDTQYF
>17|TRBV3-1/TRBV3-2
CASSREAGGPDTGELFF
>19|TRBV30
CAWSLLDGTDPSNGEKLFF
>13|TRBV9
CASSEAGNSPLHF